This TCR beta chain comes out of a study of blood T cell repertoires in COVID-19. Data came from immunoSEQ multiplex PCR; TCRdb stores just in-frame clones and leaves some out. The table has nearly 25,000 clones, about 76% seen once. V shed 6 bases, J shed 7 bases, and the junction held 4 bases outside the gene matches. The CDR3 extends over 13 amino acids. J is TRBJ1-5 and V is TRBV12-3 or TRBV12-4; 9 nucleotides match TRBD1. Sequenced input: peripheral blood. This clonotype originated in a man between 65 and 85 years old with acute or convalescent COVID-19. CDR3 residues: CASRQGAGQPQHF. The CDR3 DNA sequence: TGTGCCAGCAGACAGGGGGCGGGACAGCCCCAGCATTTT.